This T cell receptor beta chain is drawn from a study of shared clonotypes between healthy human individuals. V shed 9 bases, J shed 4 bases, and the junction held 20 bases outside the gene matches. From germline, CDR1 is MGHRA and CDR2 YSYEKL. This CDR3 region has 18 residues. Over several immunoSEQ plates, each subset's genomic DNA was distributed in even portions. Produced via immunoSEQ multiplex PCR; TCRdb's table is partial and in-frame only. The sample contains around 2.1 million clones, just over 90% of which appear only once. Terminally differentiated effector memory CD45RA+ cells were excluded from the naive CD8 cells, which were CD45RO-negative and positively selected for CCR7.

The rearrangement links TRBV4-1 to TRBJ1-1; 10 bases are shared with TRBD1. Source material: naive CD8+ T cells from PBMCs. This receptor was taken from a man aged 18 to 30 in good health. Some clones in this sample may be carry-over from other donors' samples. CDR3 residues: CASKLRQGASFVGTEAFF. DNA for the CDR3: TGCGCCAGTAAGCTCCGACAGGGGGCGAGTTTTGTCGGCACTGAAGCTTTCTTT.